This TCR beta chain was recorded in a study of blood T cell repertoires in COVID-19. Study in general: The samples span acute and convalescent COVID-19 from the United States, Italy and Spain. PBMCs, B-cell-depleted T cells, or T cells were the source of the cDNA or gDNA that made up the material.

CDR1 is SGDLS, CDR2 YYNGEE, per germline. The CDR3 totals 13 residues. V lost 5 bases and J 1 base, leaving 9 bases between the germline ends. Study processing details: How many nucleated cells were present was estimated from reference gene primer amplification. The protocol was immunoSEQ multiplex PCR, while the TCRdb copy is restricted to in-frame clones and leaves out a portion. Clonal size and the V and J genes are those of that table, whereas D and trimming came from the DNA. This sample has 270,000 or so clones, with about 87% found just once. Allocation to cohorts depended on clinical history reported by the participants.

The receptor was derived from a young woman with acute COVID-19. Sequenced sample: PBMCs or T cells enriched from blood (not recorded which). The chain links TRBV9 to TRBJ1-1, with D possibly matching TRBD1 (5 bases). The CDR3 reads CASSAQGNTEAFF. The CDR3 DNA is TGTGCCAGCAGTGCTCAGGGGAACACTGAAGCTTTCTTT.